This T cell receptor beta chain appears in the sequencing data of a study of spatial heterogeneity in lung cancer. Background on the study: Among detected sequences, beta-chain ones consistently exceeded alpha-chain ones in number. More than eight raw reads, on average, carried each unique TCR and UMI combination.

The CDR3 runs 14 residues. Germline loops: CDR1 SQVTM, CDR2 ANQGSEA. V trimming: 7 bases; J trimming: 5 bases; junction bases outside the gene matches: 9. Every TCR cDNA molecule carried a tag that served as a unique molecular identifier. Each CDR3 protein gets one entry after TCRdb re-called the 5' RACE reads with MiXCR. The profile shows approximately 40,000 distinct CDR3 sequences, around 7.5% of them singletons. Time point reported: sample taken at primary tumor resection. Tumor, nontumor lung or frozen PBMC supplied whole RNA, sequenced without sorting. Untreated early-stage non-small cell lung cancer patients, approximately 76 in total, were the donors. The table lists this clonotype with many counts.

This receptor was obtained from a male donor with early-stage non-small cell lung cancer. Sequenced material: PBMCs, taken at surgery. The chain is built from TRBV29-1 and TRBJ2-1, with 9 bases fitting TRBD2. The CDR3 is CSGDTSGLNNEQFF. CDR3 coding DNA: TGCAGCGGTGACACTAGCGGGCTCAACAATGAGCAGTTCTTC.